Listed here are 16 T cell receptor beta chains from one sample, sequenced in a study of blood T cells in healthy people across ages. Together with a sample-barcoded 5' primer, a J-beta primer mix was included in a second PCR lasting about 7 to 11 cycles. TCRdb reanalysed the 5' RACE reads using MiXCR and keeps one entry per CDR3 protein. The table lists about 690,000 distinct CDR3 sequences, 40% to 50% of them singletons. Sequencing used blood. The receptors stem from an older man in good health.

As regards this clonotype: At one of its ends the junction is not consistent with the germline gene, which may arise from a read error. This chain links TRBV14 with TRBJ2-3; tentative D call: TRBD1 (6 bases). CDR1 is SGHDN and CDR2 is FVKESK in the germline V gene. The CDR3 contains 14 residues. The CDR3 DNA follows: TGCGCCAGCAGCCTGCCACAGGGCTACGATACGCAGTATTTT. Translating it yields CASSLPQGYDTQYF. The full variable domain, rest sourced from reference TRBV14 and TRBJ2-3, is EAGVTQFPSHSVIEKGQTVTLRCDPISGHDNLYWYRRVMGKEIKFLLHFVKESKQDESGMPNNRFLAERTGGTYSTLKVQPAELEDSGVYFCASSLPQGYDTQYFGPGTRLTVL.

The V gene is TRBV25-1, the J gene TRBJ2-7; D possibly corresponds to TRBD2 (6 bases). Germline CDR1 reads MGHDK; CDR2 reads SYGVNS. Trimming cost V 4 bases and J 0 bases, with 13 bases left between them. CDR3 length equals 15 residues. In DNA form, the CDR3 reads TGTGCCAGCAGTGCCCCGGGACTGAGCTCCTACGAGCAGTACTTC. It encodes CASSAPGLSSYEQYF.

The J gene is TRBJ1-1, the V gene TRBV6-5; D is perhaps TRBD1 (5 bases). The germline V gene has CDR1 MNHEY and CDR2 SVGAGI. This CDR3 is built from 12 residues. V was shortened by 2 bases and J by 12 bases, with 13 bases between the two germline ends. The DNA of the CDR3 is TGTGCCAGCAGTTACCCGCAGGGAGTAACTTTCTTT. Amino acid sequence: CASSYPQGVTFF.

The CDR3 protein is CASSLTGLAGGQETQYF. The CDR3, as DNA: TGTGCCAGCAGCTTAACCGGACTAGCGGGGGGCCAAGAGACCCAGTACTTC. V is TRBV7-3 and J is TRBJ2-5, with 14 nucleotides matching TRBD2. Unmatched junction bases numbered 1, after V lost 0 bases and J lost 1 base. CDR1 is SGHTA, CDR2 FQGTGA, per germline. CDR3 size: 17 residues.

V gene TRBV10-3 combines with J gene TRBJ2-3, with D tentatively TRBD1 (6 bases). Trimming shortened V by 6 bases and J by 0 bases, and 10 bases separated the two germline ends. The CDR3 consists of 14 residues. CDR1 and CDR2 from the germline V gene are ENHRY and SYGVKD. The CDR3 here is CAISRGQSTDTQYF. The CDR3 bases are TGTGCCATCAGCCGCGGACAGAGCACAGATACGCAGTATTTT.

The rearrangement links TRBV6-2 or TRBV6-3 to TRBJ2-7; D remains ambiguous. CDR1 and CDR2 from the germline V gene are MNHEY and SVGEGT. The CDR3 contains 14 residues. V was trimmed by 4 bases and J by 2 bases, leaving 12 bases between them. CDR3 in amino acids: CASSLSTVPYEQYF. CDR3 nucleotide sequence: TGTGCCAGCAGTTTGAGCACCGTGCCCTACGAGCAGTACTTC.

The chain recombines TRBV24-1 with TRBJ2-1; D may be TRBD1 or TRBD2 (5 bases each). The V end was cut by 3 bases, the J end by 2 bases, with 16 bases between. This CDR3 is built from 17 residues. Germline lookup yields CDR1 KGHDR and CDR2 SFDVKD. Here the CDR3 DNA reads TGTGCCACCAGTGATGCCGATAGCCGGGGCCCCTACAATGAGCAGTTCTTC. Translated: CATSDADSRGPYNEQFF.

This sequence joins TRBV28 and TRBJ1-5; D gene ambiguous. The V end lost 6 bases, the J end lost 4 bases, and 13 bases lay between the germline ends. Germline loops: CDR1 MDHEN, CDR2 SYDVKM. The length of the CDR3 is 14 residues. CDR3 sequence reads: CASRNNGNNQPQHF. The CDR3 DNA reads TGTGCCAGCAGGAATAACGGGAATAATCAGCCCCAGCATTTT.

CDR3 region: CSVVTQSSYNEQYF. CDR3 nucleotides: TGCAGCGTGGTGACTCAGAGCTCCTACAATGAGCAGTACTTC. The V and J genes are TRBV29-1 and TRBJ2-1; no definite D call. The assigned J gene may be wrong: the sequence end matches TRBJ2-7 better. CDR3 size: 14 residues. The germline V gene has CDR1 SQVTM and CDR2 ANQGSEA.

The table lists this clonotype with many counts. CDR3 coding DNA: TGCGCCAGCAGCCAAGATTTAAAGCGGGGGGGCCTAAGGGGCGAGCAGTACTTC. Translating it yields CASSQDLKRGGLRGEQYF. The V call is TRBV4-1, the J call TRBJ2-7; the match to TRBD2 covers 10 bases. CDR1 and CDR2 from the germline V gene are MGHRA and YSYEKL. This CDR3 is built from 18 residues. J was trimmed by 6 bases and V by 0 bases; bases with no gene match: 14.

About this clonotype itself: One junction end disagrees with the germline gene, perhaps due to a read error. The chain couples TRBV12-3 or TRBV12-4 to TRBJ2-1; 10 positions agree with TRBD2. CDR3 length: 17 amino acids. CDR3 sequence (DNA): TGTGCCAGCAGTTTAGTTGTGATAGCGGGGGGAAACAATGGGCAGTTCTTC. Its translation: CASSLVVIAGGNNGQFF.

The chain combines TRBV7-8 with TRBJ2-5, with no clear D. Germline loops: CDR1 SGHVS, CDR2 FQNEAQ. The V end was cut by 1 base, the J end by 7 bases, with 16 bases between. The CDR3 runs 15 residues. CDR3 protein: CASSLVYGYLWTQYF. CDR3 sequence (DNA): TGTGCCAGCAGCTTAGTGTATGGCTATTTGTGGACCCAGTACTTC.

In DNA form, the CDR3 reads TGTGCCAGCAGTGGCGACAGGGCCAGCAATCAGCCCCAGCATTTT. Translating gives CASSGDRASNQPQHF. This rearrangement joins TRBV6-1 to TRBJ1-5; TRBD1 matches at 7 bases. Trimming cost V 4 bases and J 1 base; bases outside gene matches: 4. The germline V gene has CDR1 MNHNS and CDR2 SASEGT. This CDR3 is built from 15 residues.

The chain combines TRBV20-1 with TRBJ2-3; D remains unclear. V shed 4 bases and J shed 4 bases, with 18 bases lying between them. CDR3 length: 15 amino acids. From germline, CDR1 is DFQATT and CDR2 SNEGSKA (reference sequence). The CDR3 DNA follows: TGCAGTGCTACCATCCCGGGCTCCCCCGCAGATACGCAGTATTTT. This translates into CSATIPGSPADTQYF.

This chain uses TRBV14 with TRBJ1-1; 7 bases align to TRBD1. This CDR3 has 16 residues. Germline V gene lookup returns CDR1 SGHDN and CDR2 FVKESK. Unmatched junction bases numbered 10, after V lost 2 bases and J lost 4 bases. The CDR3 DNA sequence: TGTGCCAGCAGCCAAAGGGGGCGCGGGGAGGCCACTGAAGCTTTCTTT. Translated, it gives CASSQRGRGEATEAFF. Filled out from reference TRBV14 and TRBJ1-1, the complete variable domain reads EAGVTQFPSHSVIEKGQTVTLRCDPISGHDNLYWYRRVMGKEIKFLLHFVKESKQDESGMPNNRFLAERTGGTYSTLKVQPAELEDSGVYFCASSQRGRGEATEAFFGQGTRLTVV.

This clonotype was counted a few times. The J gene is TRBJ2-7, the V gene TRBV3-1, with a weak D call TRBD1 (5 bases). The V end lost 1 base, the J end lost 2 bases, and 12 bases lay between the germline ends. Germline-derived CDR1 and CDR2 are LGHDT and YNNKEL (reference sequence). This CDR3 contains 15 residues. CDR3 amino acids: CASSQVPGSTYEQYF. CDR3 nucleotide sequence: TGTGCCAGCAGCCAAGTACCAGGGTCGACCTACGAGCAGTACTTC.